A single sample gave rise to the 21 T cell receptor beta chains below, sequenced in a study of CD8 T cells in ankylosing spondylitis. TCRdb itself ran the 5' RACE reads through MiXCR, one entry per CDR3 protein. The sample consists of 250,000 to 400,000 distinct CDR3 sequences, under 14% of them appearing once. Source material: blood, either unsorted or a sorted T cell fraction (not recorded which). All receptors derive from a female donor with ankylosing spondylitis or in good health (not recorded which).

The chain links TRBV20-1 to TRBJ1-2; D gene uncertain. The germline V and J ends were trimmed by 6 bases and 2 bases, with 13 bases remaining between them. CDR1 is DFQATT, CDR2 SNEGSKA, per germline (reference sequence). This CDR3 region has 13 residues. As DNA, the CDR3 is TGCAGTGCCTTGAGGACCGCCAACTATGGCTACACCTTC. This encodes CSALRTANYGYTF.

The J gene is TRBJ2-7, the V gene TRBV28; 7 bases line up with TRBD2. The CDR3 sequence is 15 residues long. Germline V lookup: CDR1 MDHEN, CDR2 SYDVKM. The J segment lost 1 base and the V segment lost 7 bases, leaving 10 bases of the junction unmatched. CDR3 sequence reads: CASNFTSEASYEQYF. The CDR3 DNA sequence: TGTGCCAGCAATTTCACTAGCGAGGCGTCCTACGAGCAGTACTTC.

The sample holds many counts of this clonotype. V usage is TRBV19 and J usage is TRBJ2-1; maybe TRBD1 (5 bases). The germline V gene has CDR1 LNHDA and CDR2 SQIVND (reference sequence). Deletions cut 10 bases from V and 5 bases from J, with 18 bases between. This CDR3 region has 14 residues. The CDR3, as DNA: TGTGCCACCCACCGTCAGGGAATAGACAATGAGCAGTTCTTC. It translates to CATHRQGIDNEQFF.

This clonotype has at least ten counts. V gene TRBV3-1 combines with J gene TRBJ2-7, with 7 bases that match TRBD2. The CDR3 is 17 amino acids. V shed 0 bases, J shed 2 bases, and the junction held 10 bases outside the gene matches. Germline V gives CDR1 LGHDT, CDR2 YNNKEL (reference sequence). The CDR3 here is CASSQDTGGRVTYEQYF. The CDR3 DNA is TGTGCCAGCAGCCAAGATACCGGCGGGAGAGTAACCTACGAGCAGTACTTC.

This chain connects TRBV7-3 to TRBJ2-1; tentatively, D is TRBD1 (5 bases). Deletions cut 3 bases from V and 9 bases from J, with 12 bases between. CDR3 length equals 13 residues. CDR1 is SGHTA, CDR2 FQGTGA, per germline. The CDR3 nucleotides are TGTGCCAGCAGCTTTGCGGTTCAGGGTGAGCAGTTCTTC. Its protein is CASSFAVQGEQFF.

This clonotype appeared many times. The chain uses TRBV7-2 and TRBJ2-3, with 9 bases matching TRBD2. Germline lookup yields CDR1 SGHTA and CDR2 FQGNSA. With V trimmed by 1 base and J by 3 bases, 5 bases remained unmatched. This CDR3 is 16 amino acids long. The CDR3 reads CASSLVSGRGTDTQYF. CDR3 bases: TGTGCCAGCAGCTTAGTTAGCGGGAGAGGGACAGATACGCAGTATTTT.

The CDR3 is CSARDPGGPTYNEQFF. The CDR3 nucleotides read TGCAGTGCTAGAGATCCTGGGGGACCAACCTACAATGAGCAGTTCTTC. The chain uses TRBV20-1 and TRBJ2-1; D possibly matches TRBD1 or TRBD2 (5 bases each). The CDR3 runs 16 residues. Germline V gene lookup returns CDR1 DFQATT and CDR2 SNEGSKA (reference sequence). V lost 0 bases and J lost 2, with 14 bases in between.

The V gene is TRBV20-1, the J gene TRBJ2-1; D possibly uses TRBD1 or TRBD2 (5 bases each). V lost 7 bases to trimming and J lost 2 bases, with 21 bases between them. This CDR3 contains 16 residues. The germline V gene encodes CDR1 DFQATT and CDR2 SNEGSKA (reference sequence). The CDR3 spells CSGLTPGRGPYNEQFF. The CDR3, as DNA: TGCAGTGGCCTGACGCCGGGACGAGGCCCCTACAATGAGCAGTTCTTC.

This clonotype was observed many times. V gene TRBV5-1 combines with J gene TRBJ2-7; TRBD2 aligns across 10 bases. Unmatched junction bases numbered 6, after V lost 2 bases and J lost 7 bases. The CDR3 runs to 14 residues. Per germline, CDR1 SGHRS and CDR2 YFSETQ. CDR3 coding DNA: TGCGCCAGCAGCTTCGGGACTAGCGACCGGGAGCAGTACTTC. Translated: CASSFGTSDREQYF. Full variable domain (outside the CDR3, taken from reference TRBV5-1 and TRBJ2-7): KAGVTQTPRYLIKTRGQQVTLSCSPISGHRSVSWYQQTPGQGLQFLFEYFSETQRNKGNFPGRFSGRQFSNSRSEMNVSTLELGDSALYLCASSFGTSDREQYFGPGTRLTVT.

In its sample, this clonotype was seen a few times. The V and J genes are TRBV27 and TRBJ2-2; D might be TRBD2 (6 bases). The CDR3 consists of 17 residues. Germline CDR1 MNHEY, CDR2 SMNVEV (reference sequence). The V end was cut by 3 bases, the J end by 0 bases, with 14 bases between. The DNA of the CDR3 is TGTGCCAGCAGTTTTGAGGGCGCGGGACCGAACACCGGGGAGCTGTTTTTT. It is translated as CASSFEGAGPNTGELFF.

This clonotype was seen repeatedly, ten times or more. CDR3 region: CSALGGPAYEKLFF. CDR3 in DNA: TGCAGTGCCCTCGGGGGCCCCGCGTATGAAAAACTGTTTTTT. The genes are TRBV20-1 and TRBJ1-4; a weak D match, TRBD1 (6 bases). Germline loops: CDR1 DFQATT, CDR2 SNEGSKA (reference sequence). The CDR3 is 14 amino acids. The ends were cut back, 6 bases at V and 6 bases at J, with 17 bases in the middle.

This clonotype showed up many times. The chain employs TRBV20-1 and TRBJ1-1, with unresolved D. The V gene lost 0 bases and the J gene lost 4 bases, with 12 bases spanning the gap. Per the germline V gene, CDR1 is DFQATT and CDR2 is SNEGSKA (reference sequence). The CDR3 is 14 amino acids. The CDR3 DNA is TGCAGTGCTAGAGAGTGGACCCGGCCCACTGAAGCTTTCTTT. Translated: CSAREWTRPTEAFF.

This clonotype appeared many times. The V call is TRBV20-1, the J call TRBJ2-1, with D possibly being TRBD1 (5 bases). With 2 bases removed from V and 14 bases from J, the gap between germline ends came to 25 bases. CDR3 length: 15 residues. The germline V gene has CDR1 DFQATT and CDR2 SNEGSKA (reference sequence). CDR3 nucleotide sequence: TGCAGTGCTAGAAGGTCAAGACAGTCGTTTGGACGGGAGTTCTTC. Protein: CSARRSRQSFGREFF.

This clonotype has just a few counts. The junction and the germline gene differ at one end; a read error may be behind it. The J gene is TRBJ2-2, the V gene TRBV4-3, with D hard to call. CDR1 LGHNA and CDR2 YSLEER come from the germline V gene. This CDR3 spans 14 amino acids. The CDR3 spells CASSQEENSGELFF. CDR3 bases: TGCGCCAGCAGCCAAGAAGAGAACTCCGGGGAGCTGTTTTTT.

There are a few counts of this clonotype. As DNA, the CDR3 is TGCGCCAGCAGCTTGCGTGGGGGGTCTGGGGCCAACGTCCTGACTTTC. Its translation: CASSLRGGSGANVLTF. This rearrangement joins TRBV5-1 to TRBJ2-6; tentative D call: TRBD2 (6 bases). This CDR3 is built from 16 residues. CDR1 is SGHRS and CDR2 is YFSETQ in the germline V gene. V lost 1 base to trimming and J lost 1 base, with 9 bases between them.

This clonotype was seen only a few times. This rearrangement joins TRBV12-3 or TRBV12-4 to TRBJ2-7; the D is unclear. V shed 1 base and J shed 9 bases, with 4 bases lying between them. The CDR3 contains 10 residues. The DNA of the CDR3 is TGTGCCAGCAGTTTAGGCGTGCAGTACTTC. It specifies CASSLGVQYF.

The V call is TRBV15, the J call TRBJ2-7; 7 bases fit TRBD1. V shed 1 base, J shed 6 bases, and the junction held 6 bases outside the gene matches. CDR3 length: 14 amino acids. CDR1 is LNHNV and CDR2 is YYDKDF in the germline V gene (reference sequence). The CDR3 DNA is TGTGCCACCAGCAGAGGCACAGGGGTTCTCGAGCAGTACTTC. Translated, it gives CATSRGTGVLEQYF.

This clonotype has ten or more counts. V gene TRBV5-1 combines with J gene TRBJ2-3; D is undetermined. Germline CDR1 is SGHRS and CDR2 is YFSETQ. CDR3 length equals 13 residues. Deletions cut 1 base from V and 4 bases from J, with 7 bases between. The CDR3 reads CASSLILADTQYF. CDR3 nucleotide sequence: TGCGCCAGCAGCTTGATACTTGCAGATACGCAGTATTTT.

This clonotype appeared a few times. The chain joins TRBV20-1 to TRBJ2-3, with a weak D call TRBD2 (7 bases). Germline CDR1 is DFQATT and CDR2 is SNEGSKA (reference sequence). Trimming removed 3 bases from V and 3 bases from J, with 19 bases in between. The CDR3 has 16 amino acids. The CDR3 region has the DNA TGCAGTGCTAGCCCCGGAGGGGGGGGCCGGACAGATACGCAGTATTTT. Translated, it gives CSASPGGGGRTDTQYF.

This clonotype has ten or more counts. The rearrangement uses TRBV12-3 or TRBV12-4 and TRBJ2-1; no definite D call. The CDR3 consists of 14 residues. V was pared by 7 bases and J by 5 bases, with 15 bases between. This CDR3 reads CASTIGRVHNEQFF. The CDR3 region has the DNA TGTGCCAGCACCATAGGCCGGGTACACAATGAGCAGTTCTTC.

This clonotype was recorded many times. One end of the junction fails to match germline, which may point to a read error. V gene TRBV5-6 combines with J gene TRBJ2-1; 9 bases agree with TRBD2. Per the germline V gene, CDR1 is SGHDT and CDR2 is YYEEEE. The CDR3 runs 14 residues. The CDR3 loop is CASSPSGAYTEQFF. DNA for the CDR3: TGTGCCAGCAGCCCTAGCGGGGCCTACACTGAGCAGTTCTTC.